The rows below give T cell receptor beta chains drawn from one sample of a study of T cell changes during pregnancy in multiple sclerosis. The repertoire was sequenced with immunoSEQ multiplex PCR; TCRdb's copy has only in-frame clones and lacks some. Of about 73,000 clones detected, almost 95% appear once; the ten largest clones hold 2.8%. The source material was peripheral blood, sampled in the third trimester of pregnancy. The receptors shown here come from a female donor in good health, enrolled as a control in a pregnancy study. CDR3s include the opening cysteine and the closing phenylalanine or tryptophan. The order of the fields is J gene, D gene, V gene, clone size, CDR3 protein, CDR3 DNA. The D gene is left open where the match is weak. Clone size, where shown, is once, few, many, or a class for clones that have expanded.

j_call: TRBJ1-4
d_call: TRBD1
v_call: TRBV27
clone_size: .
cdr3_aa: CASSFGQGYEKLFF
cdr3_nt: TGTGCCAGCAGTTTCGGACAGGGGTATGAAAAACTGTTTTTT

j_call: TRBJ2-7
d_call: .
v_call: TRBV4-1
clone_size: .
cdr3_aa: CASSLGILRDEQYF
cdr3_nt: TGCGCCAGCAGCCTGGGCATCCTGAGGGACGAGCAGTACTTC

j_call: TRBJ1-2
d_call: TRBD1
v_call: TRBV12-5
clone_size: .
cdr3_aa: CASGLDSDRGKGGYTF
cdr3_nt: TGTGCTAGTGGTTTGGACTCGGACAGGGGTAAGGGTGGCTACACCTTC

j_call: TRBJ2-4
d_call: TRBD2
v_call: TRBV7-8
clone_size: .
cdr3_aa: CASSLGLPGGKNIQYF
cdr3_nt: TGTGCCAGCAGCTTAGGACTGCCGGGGGGGAAAAACATTCAGTACTTC

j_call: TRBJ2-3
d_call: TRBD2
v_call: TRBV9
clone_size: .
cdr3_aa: CASSLRTSGSWDTQYF
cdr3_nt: TGTGCCAGCAGCTTAAGGACTAGCGGGAGTTGGGATACGCAGTATTTT

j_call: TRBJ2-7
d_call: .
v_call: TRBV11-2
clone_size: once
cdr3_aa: CASSLDPGQTYEQYF
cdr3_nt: TGTGCCAGCAGCTTAGATCCTGGACAGACCTACGAGCAGTACTTC

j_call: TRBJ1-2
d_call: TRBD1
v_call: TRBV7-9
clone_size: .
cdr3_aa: CASSLGQGDGYTF
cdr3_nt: TGTGCCAGCAGTCTGGGACAGGGCGATGGCTACACCTTC

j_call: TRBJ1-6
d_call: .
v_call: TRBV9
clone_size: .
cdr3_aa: CASTRGQSFDSPLHF
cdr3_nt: TGTGCCAGCACCCGAGGACAGTCCTTTGATTCACCCCTCCACTTT

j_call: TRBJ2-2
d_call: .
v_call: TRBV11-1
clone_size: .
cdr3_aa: CASSFSPTGRTGELFF
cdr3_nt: TGTGCCAGCAGCTTTTCGCCCACAGGGCGAACCGGGGAGCTGTTTTTT

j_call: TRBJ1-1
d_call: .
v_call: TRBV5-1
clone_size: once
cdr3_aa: CASSLGANTEAFF
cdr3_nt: TGCGCCAGCAGCCTGGGAGCGAACACTGAAGCTTTCTTT

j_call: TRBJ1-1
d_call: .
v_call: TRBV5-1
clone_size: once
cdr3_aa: CASSGGARGTEAFF
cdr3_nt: TGCGCCAGCAGTGGGGGGGCGAGGGGCACTGAAGCTTTCTTT

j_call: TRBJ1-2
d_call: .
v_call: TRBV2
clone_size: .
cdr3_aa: CASRITGHNYGYTF
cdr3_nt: TGTGCCAGCAGGATTACGGGACACAACTATGGCTACACCTTC

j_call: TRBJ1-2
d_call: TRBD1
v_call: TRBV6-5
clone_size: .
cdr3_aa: CATDRAGGESGYTF
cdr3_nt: TGTGCCACCGACAGGGCAGGGGGCGAGTCGGGCTACACCTTC

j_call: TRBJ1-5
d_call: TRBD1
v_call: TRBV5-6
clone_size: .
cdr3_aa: CASSLGDSSYQPQHF
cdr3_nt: TGTGCCAGCAGCTTGGGGGACAGTTCATATCAGCCCCAGCATTTT

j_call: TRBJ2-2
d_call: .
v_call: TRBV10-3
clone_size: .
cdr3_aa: CAIRVERDTGELFF
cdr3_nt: TGTGCCATCAGGGTTGAGCGGGACACCGGGGAGCTGTTTTTT